This T cell receptor (beta chain) was sequenced in a study of T-cell reconstitution after alpha-beta-depleted transplantation in children. TCRbeta library construction was performed incorporating unique molecular identifiers. One entry per CDR3 protein results from TCRdb running MiXCR on the PCR reads. The repertoire holds 95,000 to 120,000 distinct CDR3 sequences, with 6.4% as singletons. The CDR3 totals 18 residues. Losses at the gene ends were 3 bases for V and 0 bases for J; bases not matched to a gene: 13. On this clonotype itself: As yet, its antigen is unknown.

Overall study findings and caveats: Reportedly, roughly two months post-transplant, alpha-beta T cells arose from several hundred expanded graft clones. TCRbeta diversity was high at day 60 in some patients (a result of surviving recipient T cells and thymic progenitors). At one year after transplant, newly produced T cells mostly accounted for T-cell counts and diversity.

This sequence joins TRBV12-3 or TRBV12-4 and TRBJ1-1; TRBD1 matches at 7 bases. This TCR was recovered from a male patient under 10 years old who had a stem cell transplant for acute lymphoblastic leukemia, so the T cells may come from the graft donor. Sequencing used PBMCs, mostly from graft donor cells, obtained 360 days after TCRalphabeta/CD19-depleted stem cell transplant. CDR3: CASSLVRGEGVMNTEAFF. CDR3 bases: TGTGCCAGCAGTTTGGTCAGGGGGGAAGGGGTGATGAACACTGAAGCTTTCTTT.